This T cell receptor (beta chain) was found in a study of blood T cells in healthy people across ages. In regard to this clonotype: Its target is not known.

The second PCR ran roughly 7 to 12 cycles with a sample-barcoded 5' primer and J-beta primers. Per-sample output comprised a minimum of 2.5 million paired-end reads containing CDR3. TCRdb fed the 5' RACE reads into MiXCR, producing one record per CDR3 protein. The table has about 1,500,000 distinct CDR3 sequences, roughly 40% seen once; the top ten hold roughly 7.7%. The CDR3 covers 16 residues. Germline assignment: CDR1 LGHDT and CDR2 YNNKEL (reference sequence). Study results and limitations: Long-lived and aged donors differed, with more naive CD4+ cells and higher diversity in the long-lived. No conclusive comparison of naive versus antigen-experienced cells was possible with unsorted PBMCs.

The chain carries TRBV3-1 and TRBJ2-5, with TRBD2 as a possible D gene (6 bases). The DNA end favors TRBJ2-7, so the J call may be wrong. The clonotype originates from a woman younger than 35 in good health. The material sequenced was blood. The DNA of the CDR3 is TGTGCCAGCAGCCAGGCTCCGGGACTTACCACCTACGAGCAGTACTTC. It yields the protein CASSQAPGLTTYEQYF.